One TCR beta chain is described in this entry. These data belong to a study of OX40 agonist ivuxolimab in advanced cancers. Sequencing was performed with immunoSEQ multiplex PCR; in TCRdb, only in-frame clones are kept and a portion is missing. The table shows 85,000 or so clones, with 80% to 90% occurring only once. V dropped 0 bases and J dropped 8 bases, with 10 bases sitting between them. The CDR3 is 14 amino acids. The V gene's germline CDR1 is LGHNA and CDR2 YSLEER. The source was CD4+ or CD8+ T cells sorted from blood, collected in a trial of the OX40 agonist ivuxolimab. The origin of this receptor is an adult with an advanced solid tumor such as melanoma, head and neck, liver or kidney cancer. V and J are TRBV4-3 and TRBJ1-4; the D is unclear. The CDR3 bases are TGCGCCAGCAGCCAAGATTGGACGGAAGAAAAACTGTTTTTT. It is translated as CASSQDWTEEKLFF.